This TCR beta chain was profiled in a study of T cell responses to AZD1222 COVID-19 vaccine. Looked up from germline, CDR1 is LNHNV and CDR2 is YYDKDF (reference sequence). The CDR3 contains 14 residues. Trimming at V came to 4 bases and at J to 7 bases, leaving 8 bases not matched to a gene. General observations from the study: Nearly half of the spike-specific TCRs reportedly recognize variant regions that carry no mutations.

This table comes from immunoSEQ multiplex PCR, and its TCRdb copy is limited to in-frame clones, with some not included. Of fewer than 150,000 clones listed, 92% are singletons. This clone showed up just once. What it recognizes is unknown. The clonotype originates from an adult who received the AZD1222 COVID-19 vaccine. The chain is built from TRBV15 and TRBJ1-2; 8 bases match TRBD1. This specimen was peripheral blood, taken 28 days after the second AZD1222 dose. CDR3 sequence reads: CATSIEDRGPGYTF. The CDR3 DNA follows: TGTGCCACCAGCATTGAAGACAGGGGCCCTGGCTACACCTTC.